This T cell receptor (beta chain) came from a study of technical replicates of blood from several donors. Data came from immunoSEQ multiplex PCR; TCRdb stores just in-frame clones and leaves some out. The sample holds some 83,000 clones, about 92% seen once. The germline gives CDR1 ENHRY, CDR2 SYGVKD. The V segment lost 6 bases and the J segment 1 base; nucleotides outside the gene matches: 8. The CDR3 contains 16 residues. The origin of this receptor is a human donor in good health. The chain uses TRBV10-3 and TRBJ2-2, with 7 nucleotides matching TRBD2. Source material: T cells isolated from PBMCs. CDR3 protein: CAISPGLAVNTGELFF. The CDR3 bases are TGTGCCATCAGCCCCGGGCTAGCGGTGAACACCGGGGAGCTGTTTTTT.